This is a list of T cell receptor beta chains from one sample in a study of blood T cell repertoires in COVID-19. Assay: immunoSEQ multiplex PCR; the TCRdb copy retains only in-frame clones and omits some. The table lists some 300,000 clones, about 90% of them singletons. Sequencing used PBMCs or T cells enriched from blood (not recorded which). The source is a woman in her thirties who had recovered from COVID-19. Both conserved end residues are trimmed from each CDR3. Fields, in order: V gene, CDR3 protein.

>TRBV30
AWSVLVQGEQY
>TRBV5-4
ASSSLPGQGGTGELF
>TRBV6-4
ASSEILDPSLDL
>TRBV5-6
ASSLVRRLTGANVLT
>TRBV9
ASSEQQWTYEQY
>TRBV9
ASSDLGTGAFGELF
>TRBV5-1
ASSLGQTADTQY
>TRBV5-1
ASSLARMGLLNTEAF
>TRBV28
ASSLGRVPLSNQPQH
>TRBV28
ASSSPGGGGYGYT
>TRBV3-1/TRBV3-2
ASSRLDGGETQY
>TRBV10-3
AISEAASGGVGELF
>TRBV29-1
SVYFRDRGTEAF
>TRBV6-6
ASRGGQAGTEAF
>TRBV28
ASSGGTHGYT
>TRBV28
ASSLEGGLGRETQY
>TRBV6-2/TRBV6-3
ASSGQRNSNQPQH
>TRBV18
ASSRGQAPNYGYT
>TRBV5-1
ASSLAQGALRYNEQF
>TRBV5-1
ASSLEKGAADTQY
>TRBV18
ASSPRLGQGSLDEQF
>TRBV7-2
ASSPRSGTGPLNSPLH
>TRBV29-1
SAKTSGGPQETQY
>TRBV6-1
ASSDPGWNTIY
>TRBV6-1
ASSDRGRDQPQH
>TRBV7-8
ASSPRGGAETQY
>TRBV15
ATSVRTGGKETQY
>TRBV5-5
ASSTGQDEKLF
>TRBV29-1
SVRSGLNQPQH
>TRBV19
ASSIKGAGTGELF
>TRBV3-1/TRBV3-2
ASSLRGQGGTEAF
>TRBV19
ASSIPGLTYNEQF
>TRBV6-6
ASFLSPELPREQY
>TRBV6-2/TRBV6-3
ASSYSIWDRTTDTQY
>TRBV5-1
ASTSGQGQPNTGELF
>TRBV5-8
ASSLLETQY
>TRBV6-5
ASSSRTSGREETQY
>TRBV5-8
ASSLPGQGNSPLH
>TRBV10-2
ASSAGQSLLPYEQY
>TRBV7-8
ASTVEGAGTMYTQY
>TRBV3-1/TRBV3-2
ASSQDPLAGFGELF
>TRBV5-1
ASSLGSVWSYGYT
>TRBV11-3
ASSRTGGEETQY
>TRBV4-1
ASSPGHRGRMSNEKLF
>TRBV28
ASRNRGTAVDQPQH
>TRBV4-3
ASSQEMQGAPNSPLH
>TRBV7-8
ASSPSLYEQY
>TRBV4-1
ASSRSGGGGTQY
>TRBV28
ASTRGGMNTEAF
>TRBV27
ASSYAASGELF
>TRBV28
ASRSTGGGYEQF
>TRBV10-2
ASSEDRVVQPQH
>TRBV4-1
ASSQGLSYEQY
>TRBV9
ASSVGTGGTYEQY
>TRBV12-5
ASGLVGAYNSPLH
>TRBV9
ASSVGGSYEQY